This entry describes one T cell receptor beta chain. V dropped 8 bases and J dropped 7; count of bases not matched to a gene: 6. Germline CDR1 MNHEY, CDR2 SVGAGI. This CDR3 is 13 amino acids long. Original methodology: The authors estimated nucleated cell counts from reference gene primer amplification. Assay used: immunoSEQ multiplex PCR; TCRdb lists only in-frame clones, some missing. The DNA gave D and trimming, while V, J and clone size come from that table. The sample holds about 190,000 clones, about 85% seen once. The data were taken from a study of blood T cell repertoires in COVID-19. Study in general: The United States, Italy and Spain supplied acute and convalescent COVID-19 samples. In each case, the material was cDNA or gDNA derived from T cells, B-cell-depleted T cells, or PBMCs.

This rearrangement joins TRBV6-5 to TRBJ1-2, with TRBD1 identical over 11 bases. The clonotype originates from a man aged 65-85 years with active or convalescent COVID-19. Sequencing used peripheral blood. CDR3 DNA: TGTGCCAGCTCCGGGACAGGGGGAGGTGGCTACACCTTC. This gives the protein CASSGTGGGGYTF.